Listed here are 5 T cell receptor beta chains from one sample, sequenced in a study of blood T cell repertoires in COVID-19. Clones were read by immunoSEQ multiplex PCR, and TCRdb kept only the in-frame ones, dropping some. The table lists around 310,000 clones, 88% of them singletons. The sequenced sample consisted of PBMCs or T cells enriched from blood (not recorded which). These receptors were obtained from a man younger than 40 who had recovered from COVID-19.

This clone was counted only a few times. This chain links TRBV2 with TRBJ1-5, with TRBD1 as a possible D gene (6 bases). With 6 bases removed from V and 6 bases from J, the gap between germline ends came to 15 bases. This CDR3 is built from 14 residues. Germline-derived CDR1 and CDR2 are SNHLY and FYNNEI. For the CDR3, the DNA is TGTGCCAGCAGCGTACAGGGTGCCGGTCAGCCCCAGCATTTT. It yields the protein CASSVQGAGQPQHF. The complete variable domain, with remaining parts taken from reference TRBV2 and TRBJ1-5, reads EPEVTQTPSHQVTQMGQEVILRCVPISNHLYFYWYRQILGQKVEFLVSFYNNEISEKSEIFDDQFSVERPDGSNFTLKIRSTKLEDSAMYFCASSVQGAGQPQHFGDGTRLSIL.

This clone appeared once. V gene TRBV28 combines with J gene TRBJ2-7, with a tentative D call TRBD1 (5 bases). CDR1 MDHEN and CDR2 SYDVKM come from the germline V gene. CDR3 length: 16 amino acids. Trimming pared 2 bases from V and 0 bases from J, leaving 14 bases between. The CDR3 DNA sequence: TGTGCCAGCAGTTTAGCAGGGTTGAGTTCCTCCTACGAGCAGTACTTC. Protein product: CASSLAGLSSSYEQYF. Full variable domain (outside the CDR3, taken from reference TRBV28 and TRBJ2-7): DVKVTQSSRYLVKRTGEKVFLECVQDMDHENMFWYRQDPGLGLRLIYFSYDVKMKEKGDIPEGYSVSREKKERFSLILESASTNQTSMYLCASSLAGLSSSYEQYFGPGTRLTVT.

V usage is TRBV5-6 and J usage is TRBJ2-6; D not resolved. Germline V gives CDR1 SGHDT, CDR2 YYEEEE. V was shortened by 1 base and J by 1 base, with 15 bases between the two germline ends. This CDR3 region has 18 residues. The DNA for the CDR3 is TGTGCCAGCAGCTTGCGTACACTGCAGGCATCTGGGGCCAACGTCCTGACTTTC. As protein: CASSLRTLQASGANVLTF.

The CDR3 bases are TGTGCCAGCAGCCGACTGGGGGGTGGGGTCTACAATGAGCAGTTCTTC. It yields the protein CASSRLGGGVYNEQFF. V usage is TRBV6-2 or TRBV6-3 and J usage is TRBJ2-1, with D tentatively TRBD2 (6 bases). CDR1 is MNHEY, CDR2 SVGEGT, per germline. The CDR3 spans 16 residues. V lost 6 bases and J 3 bases, leaving 18 bases between the germline ends.

This clone was seen only a few times. The chain employs TRBV10-3 and TRBJ2-1, with 8 nucleotides matching TRBD2. Germline V CDR1 and CDR2: ENHRY, SYGVKD. There are 13 residues in the CDR3. J gave up 5 bases and V 6 bases, and 3 bases lay outside the gene matches. The CDR3 nucleotides are TGTGCCATCAGCGGGGGGGCCCACAATGAGCAGTTCTTC. Residues: CAISGGAHNEQFF.